The 27 T cell receptor beta chains presented below share a single source sample, sequenced in a study of blood T cell repertoires in COVID-19. Libraries were prepared by immunoSEQ multiplex PCR; TCRdb keeps only in-frame clonotypes and omits some of them. Of about 250,000 clones detected, about 85% appear once; the ten largest clones hold less than 3%. Sequencing was performed on PBMCs or T cells enriched from blood (not recorded which). The receptor set was obtained from a woman aged 45 to 65 who had recovered from COVID-19.

The chain uses TRBV15 and TRBJ2-2; D possibly corresponds to TRBD1 (6 bases). Germline V gene data show CDR1 as LNHNV and CDR2 as YYDKDF (reference sequence). With 4 bases removed from V and 6 bases from J, the gap between germline ends came to 18 bases. The CDR3 runs 16 residues. The CDR3 protein is CATSTRGQFSPGELFF. DNA of the CDR3: TGTGCCACCAGCACCAGAGGACAGTTTTCACCCGGGGAGCTGTTTTTT.

This chain joins TRBV24-1 and TRBJ1-2, with 7 bases fitting TRBD1. Trimming cost V 4 bases and J 6 bases; bases outside gene matches: 7. Germline CDR1 reads KGHDR; CDR2 reads SFDVKD. This CDR3 has 14 residues. The CDR3 loop is CATSDQTGRNGYTF. The CDR3 DNA sequence: TGTGCCACCAGTGACCAGACAGGGCGGAATGGCTACACCTTC.

CDR3 nucleotides: TGTGCCAGCTCACCTGGGCTGGGGACAGGAGCCAACATTCAGTACTTC. Translation: CASSPGLGTGANIQYF. The rearrangement uses TRBV18 and TRBJ2-4; 8 bases are a match to TRBD1. This CDR3 comprises 16 residues. V lost 3 bases and J lost 7; bases outside the gene matches: 11. Germline loops: CDR1 KGHSH, CDR2 LQKENI.

CDR3 sequence (DNA): TGTGCCAGCAGTTTAGCAGGGGGCAATGAAAAACTGTTTTTT. It is translated as CASSLAGGNEKLFF. The chain recombines TRBV27 with TRBJ1-4; 8 bases agree with TRBD1. Looked up from germline, CDR1 is MNHEY and CDR2 is SMNVEV (reference sequence). The J segment lost 5 bases and the V segment lost 2 bases, leaving 1 base of the junction unmatched. The CDR3 is 14 residues long. The full variable domain, in which reference TRBV27 and TRBJ1-4 provide the parts outside the CDR3, is EAQVTQNPRYLITVTGKKLTVTCSQNMNHEYMSWYRQDPGLGLRQIYYSMNVEVTDKGDVPEGYKVSRKEKRNFPLILESPSPNQTSLYFCASSLAGGNEKLFFGSGTQLSVL.

In its sample, this clone was seen once. The V and J genes are TRBV9 and TRBJ1-5, with D tentatively TRBD1 (6 bases). This CDR3 contains 14 residues. From germline, CDR1 is SGDLS and CDR2 YYNGEE. V gave up 3 bases and J gave up 7 bases, with 14 bases separating them. The CDR3 loop is CASSETGSGQPQHF. The CDR3 DNA reads TGTGCCAGCAGCGAGACAGGATCAGGGCAGCCCCAGCATTTT.

This clone was seen a single time. The chain has TRBV7-6 and TRBJ1-1; D not resolved. Germline-derived CDR1 and CDR2 are SGHVS and FNYEAQ. The CDR3 has 16 amino acids. Deletions cut 1 base from V and 4 bases from J, with 16 bases between. Written as DNA, the CDR3 is TGTGCCAGCAGCTTAGAGCTGGGAGGGTTGGGCACTGAAGCTTTCTTT. Translating it yields CASSLELGGLGTEAFF.

The chain uses TRBV5-1 and TRBJ1-4; weak D call: TRBD1 (6 bases). The CDR3 is made up of 14 amino acids. Trimming shortened V by 4 bases and J by 8 bases, and 15 bases separated the two germline ends. Germline loops: CDR1 SGHRS, CDR2 YFSETQ. CDR3 DNA sequence: TGCGCCAGCAGCCAAGGGGGGGGAGGCGAAAAACTGTTTTTT. Its protein product is CASSQGGGGEKLFF.

The chain is built from TRBV28 and TRBJ1-5; unclear D gene. The CDR3 has 15 amino acids. V lost 2 bases and J 2 bases, leaving 10 bases between the germline ends. Germline CDR1 MDHEN, CDR2 SYDVKM. The CDR3 spells CASSLRTAGNQPQHF. The CDR3 DNA sequence: TGTGCCAGCAGTTTAAGAACAGCGGGCAATCAGCCCCAGCATTTT.

This clone has more than one count but fewer than ten. The chain uses TRBV5-1 and TRBJ2-5; the D gene is possibly TRBD2 (6 bases). CDR3 size: 16 residues. V gave up 3 bases and J gave up 0 bases, with 15 bases separating them. Germline V gene data show CDR1 as SGHRS and CDR2 as YFSETQ. CDR3 nucleotides: TGCGCCAGCAGCTGGGGACTGACACCGCACCAAGAGACCCAGTACTTC. Translated, it gives CASSWGLTPHQETQYF.

The gene calls are TRBV11-2 and TRBJ2-7; D is unclear. The ends were cut back, 7 bases at V and 2 bases at J, with 15 bases in the middle. The CDR3 covers 14 residues. The V gene's germline CDR1 is SGHAT and CDR2 FQNNGV. The CDR3 sequence: CASKVLAITYEQYF. CDR3 bases: TGTGCCAGCAAAGTCTTGGCCATAACCTACGAGCAGTACTTC.

V usage is TRBV30 and J usage is TRBJ2-3, with a possible D match to TRBD2 (6 bases). This CDR3 comprises 15 residues. Germline V gene data show CDR1 as GTSNPN and CDR2 as SVGIG (reference sequence). V lost 0 bases to trimming and J lost 3 bases, with 13 bases between them. This CDR3 reads CAWSVAGRRTDTQYF. The CDR3 nucleotides are TGTGCCTGGAGTGTGGCGGGACGGCGGACAGATACGCAGTATTTT.

CDR3 amino acids: CASSLGTSVETQYF. CDR3 nucleotide sequence: TGTGCCAGCAGCTTAGGTACTAGTGTAGAGACCCAGTACTTC. This chain connects TRBV7-2 to TRBJ2-5, with TRBD2 as a possible D gene (5 bases). V was pared by 1 base and J by 4 bases, with 10 bases between. Germline CDR1 is SGHTA and CDR2 is FQGNSA. The CDR3 sequence is 14 residues long.

The V call is TRBV3-1 (or the pseudogene TRBV3-2), the J call TRBJ1-2; D gene ambiguous. CDR1 and CDR2 from the germline V gene are LGHDT and YNNKEL (reference sequence). The V end was cut by 5 bases, the J end by 8 bases, with 15 bases between. The CDR3 totals 13 residues. CDR3 DNA: TGTGCCAGCAGCACGTCGGGAGCCGGAGGCTACACCTTC. Encoded protein: CASSTSGAGGYTF.

The chain couples TRBV28 to TRBJ1-5; 7 positions match TRBD1. J lost 6 bases, V lost 6 bases, and 11 bases had no gene match. The germline V gene encodes CDR1 MDHEN and CDR2 SYDVKM. The CDR3 contains 15 residues. CDR3 residues: CASSSSPQGTQPQHF. DNA for the CDR3: TGTGCCAGCAGCTCCTCCCCACAGGGGACTCAGCCCCAGCATTTT.

A note on this clone: The sample carries other DNA sequences with the same CDR3. This chain links TRBV7-3 with TRBJ1-6; D call uncertain. Germline-derived CDR1 and CDR2 are SGHTA and FQGTGA. Trimming left V 0 bases short and J 10 bases short, with 7 bases between. The CDR3 totals 13 residues. CDR3 nucleotides: TGTGCCAGCAGCTTAACGGGAGGATCACCCCTCCACTTT. The encoded protein is CASSLTGGSPLHF.

The chain joins TRBV5-6 to TRBJ2-7; 7 bases align to TRBD1. J gave up 7 bases and V 3 bases, and 13 bases lay outside the gene matches. Germline CDR1 reads SGHDT; CDR2 reads YYEEEE. The CDR3 extends over 15 amino acids. CDR3 sequence (DNA): TGTGCCAGCAGCTACAACAGGGGATCATTGTGGGAGCAGTACTTC. Translating it yields CASSYNRGSLWEQYF.

V is TRBV2 and J is TRBJ1-5; possibly TRBD1 for D (5 bases). V lost 8 bases, J lost 1 base, and 15 bases lay in between. This CDR3 comprises 15 residues. CDR1 is SNHLY and CDR2 is FYNNEI in the germline V gene. Written as DNA, the CDR3 is TGTGCCAGCGCCTTGGACAACGCGAGCAATCAGCCCCAGCATTTT. Protein product: CASALDNASNQPQHF.

The J gene is TRBJ1-1, the V gene TRBV29-1, with 11 positions matching TRBD1. Germline CDR1 and CDR2: SQVTM and ANQGSEA. The CDR3 has 16 residues. Losses at the gene ends were 7 bases for V and 5 bases for J; bases not matched to a gene: 15. The CDR3: CSGSTLPGTGGTEAFF. CDR3 nucleotides: TGCAGCGGCTCAACATTACCCGGGACAGGGGGAACTGAAGCTTTCTTT.

This clone was recorded once. The chain combines TRBV24-1 with TRBJ2-2, with D possibly TRBD1 on 5 matching bases. This CDR3 comprises 12 residues. The V gene's germline CDR1 is KGHDR and CDR2 SFDVKD. V lost 6 bases to trimming and J lost 6 bases, with 7 bases between them. DNA for the CDR3: TGTGCCACCAGTAGGGGCTCCGGGGAGCTGTTTTTT. Translated: CATSRGSGELFF.

The chain links TRBV6-5 to TRBJ2-7, with TRBD2 identical over 7 bases. CDR1 is MNHEY and CDR2 is SVGAGI in the germline V gene. V was clipped by 3 bases and J by 4 bases; unmatched bases: 3. This CDR3 is 13 amino acids long. The DNA for the CDR3 is TGTGCCAGCAGTTATTTGGGGGGGTACGAGCAGTACTTC. It translates to CASSYLGGYEQYF.

On this clone itself: Other DNA variants within this sample encode the same CDR3. The CDR3 bases are TGTGCCAGCAGCTCGGGGAACACTGAAGCTTTCTTT. Translating it yields CASSSGNTEAFF. This chain connects TRBV28 to TRBJ1-1; D not resolved. Germline loops: CDR1 MDHEN, CDR2 SYDVKM. The CDR3 is made up of 12 amino acids. The ends were cut back, 6 bases at V and 1 base at J, with 6 bases in the middle.

The rearrangement joins TRBV19 to TRBJ2-2, with 11 bases that match TRBD2. Germline V lookup: CDR1 LNHDA, CDR2 SQIVND (reference sequence). V lost 5 bases, J lost 0 bases, and 8 bases stayed unmatched. The length of the CDR3 is 18 residues. The CDR3 DNA is TGTGCCAGTAGTCCGAGAACTAGCGGGAGAGCGAACACCGGGGAGCTGTTTTTT. Amino acid sequence: CASSPRTSGRANTGELFF.

This chain uses TRBV9 with TRBJ1-2; D is uncertain. The V end lost 0 bases, the J end lost 4 bases, and 13 bases lay between the germline ends. The CDR3 length is 15 residues. CDR1 is SGDLS and CDR2 is YYNGEE in the germline V gene. CDR3 protein: CASSVDPVRTYGYTF. CDR3 coding DNA: TGTGCCAGCAGCGTAGATCCCGTCAGAACCTATGGCTACACCTTC.

V is TRBV29-1 and J is TRBJ2-7; no definite D call. This CDR3 region has 11 residues. From germline, CDR1 is SQVTM and CDR2 ANQGSEA. V was shortened by 2 bases and J by 1 base, with 3 bases between the two germline ends. CDR3 in DNA: TGCAGCGTTGAACAGTCCTACGAGCAGTACTTC. Protein: CSVEQSYEQYF.

The chain joins TRBV7-8 to TRBJ1-1; D remains ambiguous. Trimming stripped 6 bases from V and 0 bases from J, with 8 bases between. There are 13 residues in the CDR3. Germline V gives CDR1 SGHVS, CDR2 FQNEAQ. The chain's CDR3 is CASSPNLNTEAFF. The CDR3 DNA reads TGTGCCAGCAGTCCTAACTTGAACACTGAAGCTTTCTTT.

The chain joins TRBV12-3 or TRBV12-4 to TRBJ1-2; D is perhaps TRBD1 (5 bases). This CDR3 is 13 amino acids long. V was clipped by 5 bases and J by 7 bases, with 14 bases between them. The CDR3: CASSPDSPGGYTF. The CDR3 DNA follows: TGTGCCAGCAGTCCTGACAGTCCGGGTGGCTACACCTTC.

This chain connects TRBV20-1 to TRBJ2-7; D gene uncertain. V was cut by 0 bases and J by 6 bases, with 6 bases left in between. CDR1 is DFQATT, CDR2 SNEGSKA, per germline (reference sequence). The CDR3 runs to 11 residues. The CDR3, as DNA: TGCAGTGCTAGAGATCTTGTCGAGCAGTACTTC. Protein sequence: CSARDLVEQYF.